The 23 T cell receptor beta chains presented below share a single source sample, sequenced in a study of blood T cell repertoires in COVID-19. Assay: immunoSEQ multiplex PCR; the TCRdb copy retains only in-frame clones and omits some. The table shows about 68,000 clones, with roughly four fifths occurring only once. Sequenced material: peripheral blood. All receptors come from a man older than 75 with acute or convalescent COVID-19.

This rearrangement joins TRBV3-1 (or the pseudogene TRBV3-2) to TRBJ2-7; 12 positions agree with TRBD2. The J segment lost 3 bases and the V segment lost 6 bases, leaving 3 bases of the junction unmatched. Germline V CDR1 and CDR2: LGHDT, YNNKEL (reference sequence). There are 14 residues in the CDR3. The CDR3 here is CASRGTSGFYEQYF. The CDR3 region has the DNA TGTGCCAGCAGAGGGACTAGCGGGTTCTACGAGCAGTACTTC.

This chain links TRBV6-5 with TRBJ1-1; D not certain. The CDR3 contains 16 residues. CDR1 MNHEY and CDR2 SVGAGI come from the germline V gene. The ends were cut back, 2 bases at V and 3 bases at J, with 16 bases in the middle. CDR3 in DNA: TGTGCCAGCAGTTACGCTATTGGCCCGGCGGACACTGAAGCTTTCTTT. Translation gives CASSYAIGPADTEAFF.

This clone was counted only a few times. The chain uses TRBV30 and TRBJ1-2; 8 nucleotides match TRBD1. CDR1 GTSNPN and CDR2 SVGIG come from the germline V gene (reference sequence). The CDR3 sequence is 13 residues long. V was pared by 7 bases and J by 4 bases, with 8 bases of the junction left unmatched. In nucleotides, the CDR3 is TGTGCCTTTCAGGGGGCGCGAGGCTATGGCTACACCTTC. This encodes CAFQGARGYGYTF. Full variable domain (missing parts from reference TRBV30 and TRBJ1-2): SQTIHQWPATLVQPVGSPLSLECTVEGTSNPNLYWYRQAAGRGLQLLFYSVGIGQISSEVPQNLSASRPQDRQFILSSKKLLLSDSGFYLCAFQGARGYGYTFGSGTRLTVV.

The chain links TRBV5-1 to TRBJ1-1; 7 nucleotides agree with TRBD1. Germline assignment: CDR1 SGHRS and CDR2 YFSETQ. The CDR3 is 16 amino acids. V shed 4 bases, J shed 0 bases, and the junction held 9 bases outside the gene matches. The CDR3, as DNA: TGCGCCAGCAGCCAGAACAGGGGCACGATGAACACTGAAGCTTTCTTT. The encoded protein is CASSQNRGTMNTEAFF. The variable domain in full, completed from reference TRBV5-1 and TRBJ1-1, reads KAGVTQTPRYLIKTRGQQVTLSCSPISGHRSVSWYQQTPGQGLQFLFEYFSETQRNKGNFPGRFSGRQFSNSRSEMNVSTLELGDSALYLCASSQNRGTMNTEAFFGQGTRLTVV.

This clone was detected once. This chain connects TRBV6-2 or TRBV6-3 to TRBJ1-1; weak D call: TRBD1 (6 bases). The germline V gene encodes CDR1 MNHEY and CDR2 SVGEGT. Trimming stripped 0 bases from V and 4 bases from J, with 15 bases between. This CDR3 region has 16 residues. CDR3 loop: CASSYSMGARGTEAFF. Written as DNA, the CDR3 is TGTGCCAGCAGTTACTCGATGGGGGCCCGGGGCACTGAAGCTTTCTTT.

In DNA, the CDR3 is TGTGCCAGCTCACGGGCAGGAGATACGCAGTATTTT. Residues: CASSRAGDTQYF. The chain has TRBV18 and TRBJ2-3; unclear D gene. CDR3 length: 12 amino acids. With 4 bases removed from V and 5 bases from J, the gap between germline ends came to 7 bases. Germline lookup yields CDR1 KGHSH and CDR2 LQKENI.

The gene calls are TRBV18 and TRBJ2-3; 8 bases fit TRBD1. V trimming: 3 bases; J trimming: 1 base; junction bases outside the gene matches: 0. CDR1 KGHSH and CDR2 LQKENI come from the germline V gene. This CDR3 is 14 amino acids long. The CDR3 sequence is CASSPDRGTDTQYF. The DNA of the CDR3 is TGTGCCAGCTCACCGGACAGGGGCACAGATACGCAGTATTTT. Based on the CDR3 plus reference TRBV18 and TRBJ2-3, the full variable domain is NAGVMQNPRHLVRRRGQEARLRCSPMKGHSHVYWYRQLPEEGLKFMVYLQKENIIDESGMPKERFSAEFPKEGPSILRIQQVVRGDSAAYFCASSPDRGTDTQYFGPGTRLTVL.

The table lists this clone with a few counts. The chain employs TRBV6-5 and TRBJ2-7; 8 nucleotides match TRBD1. Germline lookup yields CDR1 MNHEY and CDR2 SVGAGI. This CDR3 is built from 16 residues. V lost 0 bases to trimming and J lost 0 bases; unmatched junction nucleotides: 4. CDR3 protein: CASSYSGDRSSYEQYF. CDR3 sequence (DNA): TGTGCCAGCAGTTACTCTGGGGACAGGAGCTCCTACGAGCAGTACTTC.

Of note for this clone: Since a far larger clone is one base different, this is likely a read error. The chain is built from TRBV5-6 and TRBJ2-7; TRBD1 matches at 7 bases. V shed 1 base and J 7 bases; nucleotides not matched to a gene: 2. Germline values: CDR1 SGHDT, CDR2 YYEEEE. This CDR3 is 12 amino acids long. The chain's CDR3 is CASSLRTGEQYF. The CDR3, as DNA: TGTGCCAGCAGCTTGAGGACAGGAGAGCAGTACTTC.

This clone was seen only a few times. The chain couples TRBV19 to TRBJ1-2; 7 nucleotides agree with TRBD1. V was clipped by 3 bases and J by 7 bases; unmatched bases: 8. The CDR3 is made up of 14 amino acids. Germline CDR1 reads LNHDA; CDR2 reads SQIVND (reference sequence). The CDR3 here is CASSISGDRSGYTF. The DNA for the CDR3 is TGTGCCAGTAGTATCTCCGGGGACAGAAGTGGCTACACCTTC.

This chain links TRBV28 with TRBJ1-2; the D gene is possibly TRBD1 (6 bases). The germline gives CDR1 MDHEN, CDR2 SYDVKM. Trimming pared 7 bases from V and 6 bases from J, leaving 15 bases between. The CDR3 has 13 residues. The CDR3 protein is CASTAGGGDGYTF. The CDR3 nucleotides are TGTGCCAGCACGGCTGGGGGGGGCGATGGCTACACCTTC.

The genes are TRBV29-1 and TRBJ1-1; no reliable D call. V was clipped by 5 bases and J by 3 bases, with 19 bases between them. CDR3 size: 15 residues. Germline V gives CDR1 SQVTM, CDR2 ANQGSEA. The CDR3 DNA is TGCAGCGTTTTTCCAGCCGGGAGCTGGGACACTGAAGCTTTCTTT. Residues: CSVFPAGSWDTEAFF.

V is TRBV2 and J is TRBJ1-1, with 9 nucleotides matching TRBD1. The CDR3 is made up of 14 amino acids. Germline lookup yields CDR1 SNHLY and CDR2 FYNNEI. Unmatched junction bases numbered 6, after V lost 7 bases and J lost 3 bases. CDR3 coding DNA: TGTGCCAGCACCGTACAGGGGGCGGACACTGAAGCTTTCTTT. Encoded protein: CASTVQGADTEAFF.

The chain recombines TRBV7-9 with TRBJ2-5, with D uncertain. Germline V CDR1 and CDR2: SEHNR, FQNEAQ (reference sequence). V lost 3 bases, J lost 5 bases, and 7 bases lay in between. The CDR3 has 12 amino acids. CDR3 sequence: CASSLAVETQYF. In DNA, the CDR3 is TGTGCCAGCAGCTTGGCGGTGGAGACCCAGTACTTC.

This rearrangement joins TRBV10-3 to TRBJ2-7; no firm D call. Per the germline V gene, CDR1 is ENHRY and CDR2 is SYGVKD. Trimming cost V 8 bases and J 3 bases, with 14 bases left between them. CDR3 length equals 13 residues. The CDR3 coding sequence is TGTGCCATCGGCTGGAAGGAGAGCTACGAGCAGTACTTC. Protein product: CAIGWKESYEQYF.

The chain joins TRBV28 to TRBJ1-4; D unclear. The CDR3 sequence is 15 residues long. CDR1 is MDHEN and CDR2 is SYDVKM in the germline V gene. Deletions cut 5 bases from V and 0 bases from J, with 10 bases between. The CDR3 bases are TGTGCCAGCAGTCTCCGAGTTGCAACTAATGAAAAACTGTTTTTT. Its translation is CASSLRVATNEKLFF.

The chain recombines TRBV7-9 with TRBJ2-1; the match to TRBD1 covers 9 bases. The V and J ends lost 1 base and 8 bases, in that order; junction bases with no gene match: 6. Germline V gene lookup returns CDR1 SEHNR and CDR2 FQNEAQ (reference sequence). This CDR3 has 15 amino acids. The CDR3 nucleotides are TGTGCCAGCAGCTTAGGGACAGGGGTCGGGGATGAGCAGTTCTTC. Residues: CASSLGTGVGDEQFF.

This clone appeared a few times. V and J are TRBV6-5 and TRBJ2-2; possibly TRBD2 for D (5 bases). The V and J ends lost 4 bases and 7 bases respectively, with 10 bases between them. CDR3 length: 13 residues. In germline, CDR1 is MNHEY, CDR2 SVGAGI. DNA of the CDR3: TGTGCCAGCAGTTCGGGGTGGAGCGGGGAGCTGTTTTTT. It codes for CASSSGWSGELFF.

The table lists this clone with a count of one. The chain recombines TRBV15 with TRBJ2-7; 10 bases map to TRBD2. The CDR3 consists of 17 residues. The V and J ends lost 0 bases and 7 bases, in that order; junction bases with no gene match: 12. The germline V gene encodes CDR1 LNHNV and CDR2 YYDKDF (reference sequence). The CDR3 protein is CATSRDLSSGLAREQYF. DNA of the CDR3: TGTGCCACCAGCAGAGATCTATCATCGGGACTAGCGAGGGAGCAGTACTTC.

The V call is TRBV6-5, the J call TRBJ2-2, with 8 bases identical to TRBD1. The CDR3 totals 15 residues. Germline V gene data show CDR1 as MNHEY and CDR2 as SVGAGI. V lost 7 bases, J lost 7 bases, and 11 bases stayed unmatched. The CDR3: CASILSRGRDGELFF. The CDR3 DNA is TGTGCCAGCATCTTAAGCAGGGGGCGGGACGGGGAGCTGTTTTTT.

V gene TRBV5-1 combines with J gene TRBJ1-5; 10 positions agree with TRBD1. The CDR3 is made up of 15 amino acids. The J segment lost 6 bases and the V segment lost 4 bases, leaving 7 bases of the junction unmatched. Germline V lookup: CDR1 SGHRS, CDR2 YFSETQ. The CDR3 nucleotides are TGCGCCAGCAGCCCTGGACAGGGGGTCCCTCAGCCCCAGCATTTT. Its translation is CASSPGQGVPQPQHF. Looking up the rest from reference TRBV5-1 and TRBJ1-5 gives the full variable domain: KAGVTQTPRYLIKTRGQQVTLSCSPISGHRSVSWYQQTPGQGLQFLFEYFSETQRNKGNFPGRFSGRQFSNSRSEMNVSTLELGDSALYLCASSPGQGVPQPQHFGDGTRLSIL.

The chain carries TRBV7-9 and TRBJ2-7; the D gene is possibly TRBD1 (7 bases). Germline V gene lookup returns CDR1 SEHNR and CDR2 FQNEAQ (reference sequence). The CDR3 sequence is 13 residues long. The V end was cut by 2 bases, the J end by 5 bases, with 10 bases between. The CDR3 DNA reads TGTGCCAGCAGCTTATCAGGGGGGCACGAGCAGTACTTC. It is translated as CASSLSGGHEQYF.

This clone was seen once. The chain employs TRBV19 and TRBJ1-5; D unclear. Per the germline V gene, CDR1 is LNHDA and CDR2 is SQIVND (reference sequence). This CDR3 spans 15 amino acids. Trimming pared 6 bases from V and 1 base from J, leaving 13 bases between. The CDR3 bases are TGTGCCAGTAGGACCGGGTCCGGGAGCAATCAGCCCCAGCATTTT. Encoded protein: CASRTGSGSNQPQHF.